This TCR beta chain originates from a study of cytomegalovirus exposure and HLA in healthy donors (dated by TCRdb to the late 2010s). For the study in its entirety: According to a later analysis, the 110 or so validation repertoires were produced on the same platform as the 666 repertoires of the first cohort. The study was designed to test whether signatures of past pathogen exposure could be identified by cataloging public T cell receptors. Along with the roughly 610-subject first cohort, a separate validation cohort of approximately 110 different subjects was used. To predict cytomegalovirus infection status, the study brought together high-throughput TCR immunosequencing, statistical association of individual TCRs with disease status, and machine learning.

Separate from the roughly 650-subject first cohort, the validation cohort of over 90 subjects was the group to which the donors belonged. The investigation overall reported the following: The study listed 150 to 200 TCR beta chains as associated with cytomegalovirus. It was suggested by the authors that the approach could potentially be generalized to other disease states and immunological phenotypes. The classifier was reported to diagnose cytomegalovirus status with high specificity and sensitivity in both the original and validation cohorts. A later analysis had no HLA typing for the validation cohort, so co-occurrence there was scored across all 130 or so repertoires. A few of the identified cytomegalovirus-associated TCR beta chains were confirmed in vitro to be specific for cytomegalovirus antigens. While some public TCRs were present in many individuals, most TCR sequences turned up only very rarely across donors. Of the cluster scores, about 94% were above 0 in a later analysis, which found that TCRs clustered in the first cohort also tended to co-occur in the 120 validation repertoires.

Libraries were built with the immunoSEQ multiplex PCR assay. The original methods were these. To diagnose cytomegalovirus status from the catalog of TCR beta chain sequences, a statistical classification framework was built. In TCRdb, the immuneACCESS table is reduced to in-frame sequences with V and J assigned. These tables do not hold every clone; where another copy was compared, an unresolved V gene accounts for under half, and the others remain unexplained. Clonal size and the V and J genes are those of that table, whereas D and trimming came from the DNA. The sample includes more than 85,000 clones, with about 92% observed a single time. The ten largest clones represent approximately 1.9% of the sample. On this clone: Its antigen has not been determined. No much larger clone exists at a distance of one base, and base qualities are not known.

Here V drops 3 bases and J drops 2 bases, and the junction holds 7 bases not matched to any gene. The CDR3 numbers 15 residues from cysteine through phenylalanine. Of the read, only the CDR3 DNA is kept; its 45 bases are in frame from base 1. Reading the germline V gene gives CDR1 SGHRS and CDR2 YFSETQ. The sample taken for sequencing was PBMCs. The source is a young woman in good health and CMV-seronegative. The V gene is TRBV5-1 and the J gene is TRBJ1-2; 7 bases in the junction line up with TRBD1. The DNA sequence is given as TGCGCCAGCAGCTCAACCGGGACAGCAAACTATGGCTACACCTTC. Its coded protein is CASSSTGTANYGYTF.